This entry lists 10 T cell receptor beta chains sequenced from one sample in a study of response to subunit inactivated influenza vaccine. TCRdb re-derived calls from the RT-PCR reads in MiXCR, one entry per CDR3 protein. The profile shows more than 700,000 distinct CDR3 sequences, around 21% of them singletons. Here the sequenced sample was PBMCs from blood, taken more than 4 days after vaccination. The receptors were sampled from a man in his fifties or sixties who received an inactivated influenza vaccine.

The chain links TRBV7-2 to TRBJ2-4; 11 bases fit TRBD2. Per germline, CDR1 SGHTA and CDR2 FQGNSA. The J segment lost 8 bases and the V segment lost 5 bases, leaving 11 bases of the junction unmatched. The CDR3 contains 16 residues. The CDR3 DNA reads as TGTGCCAGCAGCCTTAGCGGGGGGGCCGGAAGTCACATTCAGTACTTC. Residues: CASSLSGGAGSHIQYF. Full variable domain (outside the CDR3, taken from reference TRBV7-2 and TRBJ2-4): GAGVSQSPSNKVTEKGKDVELRCDPISGHTALYWYRQSLGQGLEFLIYFQGNSAPDKSGLPSDRFSAERTGGSVSTLTIQRTQQEDSAVYLCASSLSGGAGSHIQYFGAGTRLSVL.

The V gene is TRBV9, the J gene TRBJ2-1; 7 positions match TRBD2. Germline CDR1 is SGDLS and CDR2 is YYNGEE. Losses at the gene ends were 0 bases for V and 5 bases for J; bases not matched to a gene: 5. The CDR3 consists of 15 residues. The DNA for the CDR3 is TGTGCCAGCAGCGTAGGGACTAGTCTCCACAATGAGCAGTTCTTC. Its protein is CASSVGTSLHNEQFF.

The chain carries TRBV12-3 or TRBV12-4 and TRBJ1-1; TRBD1 is a possible D gene (6 bases). The CDR3 spans 11 residues. With 2 bases removed from V and 11 bases from J, the gap between germline ends came to 9 bases. DNA for the CDR3: TGTGCCAGCAGTTTAAACAGGGACGCTTTCTTT. As protein: CASSLNRDAFF.

A few counts support this clonotype. V is TRBV6-2 or TRBV6-3 and J is TRBJ2-4; D might be TRBD2 (6 bases). With 1 base removed from V and 7 bases from J, the gap between germline ends came to 11 bases. CDR1 MNHEY and CDR2 SVGEGT come from the germline V gene. This CDR3 has 14 amino acids. This chain's CDR3 is CASSYYQGLNIQYF. As DNA, the CDR3 is TGTGCCAGCAGTTACTATCAGGGACTGAACATTCAGTACTTC.

The chain recombines TRBV9 with TRBJ2-2; D may be TRBD1 or TRBD2 (5 bases each). Germline V gene lookup returns CDR1 SGDLS and CDR2 YYNGEE. This CDR3 is built from 16 residues. V lost 3 bases, J lost 5 bases, and 17 bases lay in between. Here the CDR3 reads CASSGRESRVTGELFF. CDR3 sequence (DNA): TGTGCCAGCAGCGGACGGGAATCCAGGGTAACCGGGGAGCTGTTTTTT.

The genes are TRBV20-1 and TRBJ2-1, with D unclear. The length of the CDR3 is 15 residues. With 0 bases removed from V and 4 bases from J, the gap between germline ends came to 13 bases. Per germline, CDR1 DFQATT and CDR2 SNEGSKA (reference sequence). CDR3: CSARDRKRGYNEQFF. CDR3 DNA sequence: TGCAGTGCTAGAGATCGGAAGAGAGGATACAATGAGCAGTTCTTC.

The rearrangement uses TRBV7-9 and TRBJ2-3, with D possibly TRBD2 on 6 matching bases. Trimming left V 4 bases short and J 2 bases short, with 16 bases between. The CDR3 sequence is 16 residues long. Germline CDR1 is SEHNR and CDR2 is FQNEAQ (reference sequence). The CDR3 protein is CASSSMWGLATDTQYF. CDR3 DNA sequence: TGTGCCAGCAGCTCTATGTGGGGACTGGCCACAGATACGCAGTATTTT.

V gene TRBV18 combines with J gene TRBJ2-7; tentatively, D is TRBD2 (6 bases). CDR3 size: 17 residues. Germline V CDR1 and CDR2: KGHSH, LQKENI. V was cut by 0 bases and J by 5 bases, with 20 bases left in between. The CDR3 coding sequence is TGTGCCAGCTCACCACCATCGGGTGGGAGGAGGTTGAACGAGCAGTACTTC. Translation: CASSPPSGGRRLNEQYF.

This chain connects TRBV6-1 to TRBJ2-1; 8 bases map to TRBD1. Germline CDR1 reads MNHNS; CDR2 reads SASEGT. Trimming removed 7 bases from V and 6 bases from J; junction bases left unmatched: 5. The CDR3 has 13 residues. The CDR3 here is CASTLTGGNEQFF. The CDR3 bases are TGTGCCAGCACCCTCACAGGGGGCAATGAGCAGTTCTTC.

The CDR3 nucleotides are TGTGCCAGCAGAACAGGGATGAGGGAGACCCAGTACTTC. Its translation: CASRTGMRETQYF. The chain combines TRBV12-3 or TRBV12-4 with TRBJ2-5; possibly TRBD1 for D (6 bases). V gave up 6 bases and J gave up 5 bases, with 13 bases separating them. The CDR3 covers 13 residues.